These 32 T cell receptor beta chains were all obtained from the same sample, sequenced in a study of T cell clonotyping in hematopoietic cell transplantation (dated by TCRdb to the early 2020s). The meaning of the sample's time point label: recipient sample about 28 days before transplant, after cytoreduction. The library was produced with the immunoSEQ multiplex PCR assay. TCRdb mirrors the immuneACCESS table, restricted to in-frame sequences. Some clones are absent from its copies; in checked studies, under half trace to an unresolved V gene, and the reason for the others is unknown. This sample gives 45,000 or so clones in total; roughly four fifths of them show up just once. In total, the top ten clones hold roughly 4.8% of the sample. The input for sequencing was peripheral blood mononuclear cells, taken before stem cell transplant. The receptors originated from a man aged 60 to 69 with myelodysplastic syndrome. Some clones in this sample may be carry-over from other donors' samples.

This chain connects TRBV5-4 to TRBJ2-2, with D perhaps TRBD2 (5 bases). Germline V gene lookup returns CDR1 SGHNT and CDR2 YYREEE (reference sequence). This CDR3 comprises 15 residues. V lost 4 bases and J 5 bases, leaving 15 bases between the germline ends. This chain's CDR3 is CASSPREMGTGELFF. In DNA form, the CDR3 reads TGTGCCAGCAGCCCACGGGAAATGGGAACCGGGGAGCTGTTTTTT.

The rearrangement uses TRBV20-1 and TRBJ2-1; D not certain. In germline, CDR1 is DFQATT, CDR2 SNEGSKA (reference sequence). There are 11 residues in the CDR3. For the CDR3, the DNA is TGCAGAGGCAGGTCAGCACATGAGCAGTTCTTC. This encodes CRGRSAHEQFF.

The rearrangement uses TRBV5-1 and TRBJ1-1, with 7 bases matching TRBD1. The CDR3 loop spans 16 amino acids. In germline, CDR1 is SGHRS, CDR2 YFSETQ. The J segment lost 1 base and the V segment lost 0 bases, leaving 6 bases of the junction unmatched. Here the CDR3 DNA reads TGCGCCAGCAGCTTGGTAGCTGGGACAGAGAACACTGAAGCTTTCTTT. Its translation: CASSLVAGTENTEAFF.

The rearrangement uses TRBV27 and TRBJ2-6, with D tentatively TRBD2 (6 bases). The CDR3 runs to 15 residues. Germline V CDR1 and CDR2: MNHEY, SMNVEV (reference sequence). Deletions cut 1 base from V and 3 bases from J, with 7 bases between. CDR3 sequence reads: CASSLYGSGANVLTF. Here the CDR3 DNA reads TGTGCCAGCAGTTTATACGGGAGTGGGGCCAACGTCCTGACTTTC.

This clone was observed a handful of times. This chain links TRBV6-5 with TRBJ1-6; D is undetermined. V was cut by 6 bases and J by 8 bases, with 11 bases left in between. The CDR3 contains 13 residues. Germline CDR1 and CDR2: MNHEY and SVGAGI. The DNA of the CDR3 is TGTGCCAGCAGCCGCCTTAGGGATTCACCCCTCCACTTT. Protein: CASSRLRDSPLHF.

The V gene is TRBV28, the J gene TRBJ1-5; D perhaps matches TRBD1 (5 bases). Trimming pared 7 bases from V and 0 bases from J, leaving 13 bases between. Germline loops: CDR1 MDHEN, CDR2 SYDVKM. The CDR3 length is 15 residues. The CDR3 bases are TGTGCCAGCATTGGGGGGGACGGTAGCAATCAGCCCCAGCATTTT. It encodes CASIGGDGSNQPQHF. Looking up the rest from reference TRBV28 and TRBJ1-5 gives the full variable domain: DVKVTQSSRYLVKRTGEKVFLECVQDMDHENMFWYRQDPGLGLRLIYFSYDVKMKEKGDIPEGYSVSREKKERFSLILESASTNQTSMYLCASIGGDGSNQPQHFGDGTRLSIL.

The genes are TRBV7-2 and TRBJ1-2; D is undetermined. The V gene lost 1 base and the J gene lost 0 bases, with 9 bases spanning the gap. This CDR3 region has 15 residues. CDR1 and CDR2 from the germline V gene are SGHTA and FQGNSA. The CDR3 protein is CASSLDSPANYGYTF. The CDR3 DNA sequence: TGTGCCAGCAGCTTAGACAGCCCCGCTAACTATGGCTACACCTTC.

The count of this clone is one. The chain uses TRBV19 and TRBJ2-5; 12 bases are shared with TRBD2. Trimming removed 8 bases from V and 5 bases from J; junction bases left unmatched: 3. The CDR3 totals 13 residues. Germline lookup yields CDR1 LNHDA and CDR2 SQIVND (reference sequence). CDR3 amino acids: CASGLAGMETQYF. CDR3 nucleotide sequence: TGTGCCAGTGGACTAGCGGGGATGGAGACCCAGTACTTC. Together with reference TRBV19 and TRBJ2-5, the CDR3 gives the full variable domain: DGGITQSPKYLFRKEGQNVTLSCEQNLNHDAMYWYRQDPGQGLRLIYYSQIVNDFQKGDIAEGYSVSREKKESFPLTVTSAQKNPTAFYLCASGLAGMETQYFGPGTRLLVL.

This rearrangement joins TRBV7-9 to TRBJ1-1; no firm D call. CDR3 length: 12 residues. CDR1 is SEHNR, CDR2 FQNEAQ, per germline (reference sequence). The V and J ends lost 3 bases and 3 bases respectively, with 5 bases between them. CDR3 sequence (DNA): TGTGCCAGCAGCTTTAGCTACACTGAAGCTTTCTTT. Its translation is CASSFSYTEAFF.

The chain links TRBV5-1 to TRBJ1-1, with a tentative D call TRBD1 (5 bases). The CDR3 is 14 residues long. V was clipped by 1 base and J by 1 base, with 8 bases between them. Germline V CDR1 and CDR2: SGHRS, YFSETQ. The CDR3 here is CASSLLQANTEAFF. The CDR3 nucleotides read TGCGCCAGCAGCTTGTTACAGGCGAACACTGAAGCTTTCTTT.

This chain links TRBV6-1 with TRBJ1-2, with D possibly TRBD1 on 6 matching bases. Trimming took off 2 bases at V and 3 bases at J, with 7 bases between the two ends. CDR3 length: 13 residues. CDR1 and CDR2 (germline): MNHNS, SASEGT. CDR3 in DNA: TGTGCCAGCAGTGAAAGACAGGACTATGGCTACACCTTC. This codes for CASSERQDYGYTF.

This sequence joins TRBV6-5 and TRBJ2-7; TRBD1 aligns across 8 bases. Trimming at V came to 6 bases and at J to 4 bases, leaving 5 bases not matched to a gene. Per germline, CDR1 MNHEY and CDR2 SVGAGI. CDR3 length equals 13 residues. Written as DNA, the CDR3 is TGTGCCAGCAGCAGGGGGACAGGTTACGAGCAGTACTTC. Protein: CASSRGTGYEQYF.

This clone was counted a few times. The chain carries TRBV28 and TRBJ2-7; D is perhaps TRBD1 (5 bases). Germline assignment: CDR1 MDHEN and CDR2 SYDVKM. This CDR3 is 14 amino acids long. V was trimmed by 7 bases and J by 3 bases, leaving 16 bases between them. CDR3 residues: CASTQVVGLYEQYF. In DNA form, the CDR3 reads TGTGCCAGCACGCAGGTCGTGGGGCTCTACGAGCAGTACTTC.

The CDR3 loop reads CASSLGPGTRSNEQFF. The CDR3 coding sequence is TGTGCCAGCAGCTTAGGGCCCGGGACTAGATCAAATGAGCAGTTCTTC. The chain is built from TRBV7-9 and TRBJ2-1; 8 nucleotides match TRBD2. V lost 1 base to trimming and J lost 7 bases; unmatched junction nucleotides: 9. This CDR3 is 16 amino acids long. Germline V lookup: CDR1 SEHNR, CDR2 FQNEAQ (reference sequence).

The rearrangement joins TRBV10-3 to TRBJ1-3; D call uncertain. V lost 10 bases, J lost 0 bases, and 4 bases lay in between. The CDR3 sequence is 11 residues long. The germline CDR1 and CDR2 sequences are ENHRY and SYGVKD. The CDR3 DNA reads TGTGCCACCACCTCTGGAAACACCATATATTTT. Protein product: CATTSGNTIYF.

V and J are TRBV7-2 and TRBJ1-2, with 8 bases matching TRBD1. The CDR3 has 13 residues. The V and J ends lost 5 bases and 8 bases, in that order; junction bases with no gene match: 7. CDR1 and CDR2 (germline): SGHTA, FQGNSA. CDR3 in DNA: TGTGCCAGCAGCCCCGGACAGGGAAGGGGCTACACCTTC. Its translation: CASSPGQGRGYTF.

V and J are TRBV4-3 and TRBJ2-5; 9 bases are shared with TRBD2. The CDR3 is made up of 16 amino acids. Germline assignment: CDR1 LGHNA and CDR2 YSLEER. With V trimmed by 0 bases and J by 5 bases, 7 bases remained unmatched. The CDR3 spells CASSQDLGLAQETQYF. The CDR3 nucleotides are TGCGCCAGCAGCCAAGATCTGGGACTAGCACAGGAGACCCAGTACTTC.

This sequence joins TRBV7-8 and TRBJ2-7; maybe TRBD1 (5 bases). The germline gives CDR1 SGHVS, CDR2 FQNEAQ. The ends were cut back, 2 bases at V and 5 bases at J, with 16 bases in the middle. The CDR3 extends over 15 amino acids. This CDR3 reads CASSLSGQGFDEQYF. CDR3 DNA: TGTGCCAGCAGCTTATCAGGGCAGGGTTTCGACGAGCAGTACTTC.

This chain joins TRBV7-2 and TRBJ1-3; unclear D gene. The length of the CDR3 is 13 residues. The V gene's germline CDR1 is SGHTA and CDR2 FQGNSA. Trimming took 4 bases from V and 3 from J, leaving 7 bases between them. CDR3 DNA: TGTGCCAGCAGCTCCGGAGATGGAAACACCATATATTTT. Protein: CASSSGDGNTIYF.

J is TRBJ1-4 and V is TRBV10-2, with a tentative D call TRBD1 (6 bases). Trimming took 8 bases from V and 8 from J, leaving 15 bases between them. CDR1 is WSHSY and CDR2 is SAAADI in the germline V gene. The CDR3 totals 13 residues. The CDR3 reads CASRGGASEKLFF. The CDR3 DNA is TGCGCCAGCCGTGGGGGGGCCAGCGAAAAACTGTTTTTT.

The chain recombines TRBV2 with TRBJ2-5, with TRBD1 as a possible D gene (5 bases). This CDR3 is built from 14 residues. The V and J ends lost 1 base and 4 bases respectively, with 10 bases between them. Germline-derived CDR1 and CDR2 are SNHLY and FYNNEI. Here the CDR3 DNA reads TGTGCCAGCAGTGAAGGGACACACGGAGAGACCCAGTACTTC. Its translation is CASSEGTHGETQYF.

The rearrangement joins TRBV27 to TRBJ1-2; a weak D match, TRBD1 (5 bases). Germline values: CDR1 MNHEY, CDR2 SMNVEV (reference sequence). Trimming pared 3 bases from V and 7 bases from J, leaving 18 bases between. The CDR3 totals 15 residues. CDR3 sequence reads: CASSFWGEQGSGYTF. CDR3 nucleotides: TGTGCCAGCAGTTTTTGGGGCGAGCAGGGCTCTGGCTACACCTTC.

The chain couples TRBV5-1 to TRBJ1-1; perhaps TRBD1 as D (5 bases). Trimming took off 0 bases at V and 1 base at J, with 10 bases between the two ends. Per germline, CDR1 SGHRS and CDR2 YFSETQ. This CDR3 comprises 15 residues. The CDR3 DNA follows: TGCGCCAGCAGCTTGGCTTGGGGGGGGAACACTGAAGCTTTCTTT. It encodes CASSLAWGGNTEAFF.

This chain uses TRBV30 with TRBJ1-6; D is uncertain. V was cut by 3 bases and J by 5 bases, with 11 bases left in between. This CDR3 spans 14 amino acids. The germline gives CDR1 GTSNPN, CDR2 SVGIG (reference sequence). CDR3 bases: TGTGCCTGGAGGAGGACCTTTAATAATTCACCCCTCCACTTT. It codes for CAWRRTFNNSPLHF.

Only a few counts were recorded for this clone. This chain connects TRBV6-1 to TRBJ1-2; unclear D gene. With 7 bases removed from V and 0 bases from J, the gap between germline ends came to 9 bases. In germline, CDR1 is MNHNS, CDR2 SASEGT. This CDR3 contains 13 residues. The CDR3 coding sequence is TGTGCCAGCACCCCTGAGGCTAACTATGGCTACACCTTC. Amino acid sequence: CASTPEANYGYTF.

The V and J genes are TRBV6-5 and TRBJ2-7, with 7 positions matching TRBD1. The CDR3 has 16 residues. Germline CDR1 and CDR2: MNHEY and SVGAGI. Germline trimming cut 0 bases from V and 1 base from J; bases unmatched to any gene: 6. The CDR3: CASSYSRAGGSYEQYF. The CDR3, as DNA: TGTGCCAGCAGTTACTCGAGGGCAGGGGGTTCCTACGAGCAGTACTTC.

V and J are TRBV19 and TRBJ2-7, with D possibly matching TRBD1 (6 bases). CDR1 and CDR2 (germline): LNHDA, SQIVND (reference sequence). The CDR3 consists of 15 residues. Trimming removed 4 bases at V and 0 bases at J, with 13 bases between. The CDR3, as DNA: TGTGCCAGTAGTAGCCCCAGGGGTACCTCCTACGAGCAGTACTTC. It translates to CASSSPRGTSYEQYF. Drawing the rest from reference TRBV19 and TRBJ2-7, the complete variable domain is DGGITQSPKYLFRKEGQNVTLSCEQNLNHDAMYWYRQDPGQGLRLIYYSQIVNDFQKGDIAEGYSVSREKKESFPLTVTSAQKNPTAFYLCASSSPRGTSYEQYFGPGTRLTVT.

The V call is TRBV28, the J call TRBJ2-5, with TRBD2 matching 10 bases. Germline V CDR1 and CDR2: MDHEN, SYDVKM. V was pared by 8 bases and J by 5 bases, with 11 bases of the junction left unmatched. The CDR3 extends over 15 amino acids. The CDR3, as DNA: TGTGCCAGCCGGGGGAGCGGGGGGGCTGGCGAGACCCAGTACTTC. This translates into CASRGSGGAGETQYF.

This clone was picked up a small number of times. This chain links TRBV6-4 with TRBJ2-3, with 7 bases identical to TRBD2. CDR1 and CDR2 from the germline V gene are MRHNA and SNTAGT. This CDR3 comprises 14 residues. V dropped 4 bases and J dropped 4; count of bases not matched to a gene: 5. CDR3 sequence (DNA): TGTGCCAGCAGTGTTGAGGGAGGGGCAGATACGCAGTATTTT. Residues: CASSVEGGADTQYF.

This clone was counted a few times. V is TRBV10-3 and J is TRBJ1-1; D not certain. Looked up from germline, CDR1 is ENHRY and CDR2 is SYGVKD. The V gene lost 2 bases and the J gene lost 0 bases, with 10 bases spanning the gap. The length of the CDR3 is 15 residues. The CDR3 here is CAISESVVMNTEAFF. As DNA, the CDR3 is TGTGCCATCAGTGAGAGTGTGGTTATGAACACTGAAGCTTTCTTT.

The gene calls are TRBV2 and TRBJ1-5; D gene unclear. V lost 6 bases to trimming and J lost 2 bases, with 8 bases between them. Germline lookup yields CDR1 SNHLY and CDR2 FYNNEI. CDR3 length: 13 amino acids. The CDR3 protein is CASRGKGNQPQHF. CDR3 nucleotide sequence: TGTGCCAGCAGGGGCAAGGGCAATCAGCCCCAGCATTTT. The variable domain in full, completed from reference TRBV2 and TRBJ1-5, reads EPEVTQTPSHQVTQMGQEVILRCVPISNHLYFYWYRQILGQKVEFLVSFYNNEISEKSEIFDDQFSVERPDGSNFTLKIRSTKLEDSAMYFCASRGKGNQPQHFGDGTRLSIL.

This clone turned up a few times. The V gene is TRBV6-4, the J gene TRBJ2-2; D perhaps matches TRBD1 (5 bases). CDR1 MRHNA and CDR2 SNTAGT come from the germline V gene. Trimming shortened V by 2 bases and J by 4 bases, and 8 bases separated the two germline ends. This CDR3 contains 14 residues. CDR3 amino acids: CASSDGATTGELFF. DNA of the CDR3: TGTGCCAGCAGTGACGGGGCAACCACCGGGGAGCTGTTTTTT.